The present T cell receptor beta chain was sequenced within a study of T cells in Graves' hyperthyroidism and ophthalmopathy. Amplification yielded TCR beta CDR3 regions, with RNA transcripts as the source. TCR CDR3 underwent first-round RT-PCR with the HTBI primer set. TCRdb processed the multiplex PCR reads anew with MiXCR; each CDR3 protein has one entry. This sample carries hundreds of thousands of distinct CDR3 sequences, less than 25% of them seen once, and the ten largest clones take about 34%. CDR1 and CDR2 from the germline V gene are GTSNPN and SVGIG (reference sequence). This CDR3 is 13 amino acids long. Trimming stripped 0 bases from V and 9 bases from J, with 15 bases between. This clonotype turned up a few times.

This TCR was sampled from a man aged 30 to 39 with Graves' ophthalmopathy. This rearrangement joins TRBV30 to TRBJ2-7; unclear D gene. Sequenced sample: blood. The CDR3 DNA is TGTGCCTGGAGTGTACCGGTGATGACGAGGCAGTACTTC. Its translation is CAWSVPVMTRQYF.